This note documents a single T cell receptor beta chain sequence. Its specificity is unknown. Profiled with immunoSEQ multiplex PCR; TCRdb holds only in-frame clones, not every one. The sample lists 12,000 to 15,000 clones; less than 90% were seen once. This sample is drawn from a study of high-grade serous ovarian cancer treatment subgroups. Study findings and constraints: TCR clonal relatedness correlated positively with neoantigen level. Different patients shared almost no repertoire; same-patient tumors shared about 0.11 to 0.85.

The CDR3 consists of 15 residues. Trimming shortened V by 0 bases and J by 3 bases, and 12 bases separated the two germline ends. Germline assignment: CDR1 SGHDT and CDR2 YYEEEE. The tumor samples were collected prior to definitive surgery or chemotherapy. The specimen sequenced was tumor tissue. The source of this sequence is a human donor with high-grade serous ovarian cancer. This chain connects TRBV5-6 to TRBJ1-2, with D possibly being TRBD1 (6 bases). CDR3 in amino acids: CASSLAGGRDYGYTF. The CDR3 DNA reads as TGTGCCAGCAGCTTGGCTGGGGGCCGGGACTATGGCTACACCTTC.